This TCR beta chain was recorded in a study of cytomegalovirus exposure and HLA in healthy donors. Study context: Of all 400 or so donors who were genotyped, roughly 81% belonged to the Caucasian-associated ancestry cluster.

A multiplex PCR was run with 60 Vbeta primers and 13 Jbeta primers. The method was immunoSEQ multiplex PCR; TCRdb's version includes in-frame clones alone and lacks a portion of them. The sample holds some 60,000 clones; 75% to 85% are singletons and the top ten take 1.6%. V lost 10 bases, J lost 8 bases, and 12 bases lay in between. Germline V gene data show CDR1 as MNHNS and CDR2 as SASEGT. There are 11 residues in the CDR3. Notes on this clone: Antigen: not known.

General study points: Later analysis suggested links between common viral pathogens and several top significant clusters. Further analysis, carried out later, found HLA-associated TCR beta chains more clonally expanded than equally common other chains. A missense DCLRE1C variant was associated with V- and J-gene trimming of TCR beta chains in a later analysis, and an independent cohort replicated the association.

The chain is built from TRBV6-1 and TRBJ2-4; D call uncertain. This receptor was taken from a human donor in good health. The sample consisted of PBMCs. For the CDR3, the DNA is TGTGCCACCGCGATTCTGGACATTCAGTACTTC. Amino acid sequence: CATAILDIQYF.